Listed below are T cell receptor beta chains from one sample, sequenced in a study of blood T cell repertoires in COVID-19. Profiled with immunoSEQ multiplex PCR; TCRdb holds only in-frame clones, not every one. The data hold about 120,000 clones, with roughly 90% observed a single time. Sequenced sample: peripheral blood. All receptors derive from a man aged 50 to 60 with active COVID-19. Each CDR3 is given with its conserved first and last residue. The D gene is left open where the match is weak. Part of the rows lack a size; the others show once, few, many or a class for expanded clones.

v_gene	abundance	d_gene	j_gene	CDR3nt	CDR3aa
TRBV10-3	-	TRBD2	TRBJ2-1	TGTGCCATCGGGGGACTAGCGGGAGGGGATGAGCAGTTCTTC	CAIGGLAGGDEQFF
TRBV5-8	few	-	TRBJ1-2	TGTGCCAACCGGGGTCCGGGCTACACCTTC	CANRGPGYTF
TRBV14	-	-	TRBJ2-1	TGTGCCAGCAGCCAATACAGCCGGACCGGGGGAATCAATGAGCAGTTCTTC	CASSQYSRTGGINEQFF
TRBV29-1	-	-	TRBJ2-5	TGCAGCGTTGATGAACGTCAGGCATGGACCCAGTACTTC	CSVDERQAWTQYF
TRBV19	-	-	TRBJ2-1	TGTGCCAGTAGTCCCCAAGTCAGGCACAATGAGCAGTTCTTC	CASSPQVRHNEQFF
TRBV7-8	-	TRBD1	TRBJ2-7	TGTGCCAGCAGCAAACAAGCAGGACAGGGTGGATACGAGCAGTACTTC	CASSKQAGQGGYEQYF
TRBV27	once	-	TRBJ2-6	TGTGCCAGCAGCTCGCCCTGGACTGCCTCTGGGGCCAACGTCCTGACTTTC	CASSSPWTASGANVLTF
TRBV4-1	-	TRBD1	TRBJ1-2	TGCGCCAGCAGCCCGGAGGGGACAGGGGGCTCCTATGGCTACACCTTC	CASSPEGTGGSYGYTF
TRBV24-1	-	TRBD2	TRBJ2-1	TGTGCCACCAGTGCCGTTAGCGGGAGGGAAGGCTACAATGAGCAGTTCTTC	CATSAVSGREGYNEQFF
TRBV7-9	-	-	TRBJ1-1	TGTGCCAGCGGGCCCGATCAGGGGAGGAACACTGAAGCTTTCTTT	CASGPDQGRNTEAFF